The 31 T cell receptor beta chains below all came from one sample that was sequenced in a study of T cell clonotyping in hematopoietic cell transplantation. Measured with immunoSEQ multiplex PCR; TCRdb has only the in-frame clones, and not every one. This sample has approximately 30,000 clones, with approximately 77% found just once. Time point of the sample: recipient sample about 28 days before transplant, after cytoreduction. The sample here was peripheral blood mononuclear cells, taken before stem cell transplant. The receptor source for this set is a man aged 40-50 years with acute myeloid leukemia. Some clones in this sample may be carry-over from other donors' samples.

The chain has TRBV2 and TRBJ2-6; TRBD1 matches at 7 bases. V dropped 7 bases and J dropped 1; count of bases not matched to a gene: 10. The CDR3 has 17 amino acids. Germline CDR1 is SNHLY and CDR2 is FYNNEI. The CDR3 DNA reads as TGTGCCAGCACCCCGGTGGGACAGAAGTCTGGGGCCAACGTCCTGACTTTC. Translating it yields CASTPVGQKSGANVLTF. The full variable domain, its missing parts supplied by reference TRBV2 and TRBJ2-6, is EPEVTQTPSHQVTQMGQEVILRCVPISNHLYFYWYRQILGQKVEFLVSFYNNEISEKSEIFDDQFSVERPDGSNFTLKIRSTKLEDSAMYFCASTPVGQKSGANVLTFGAGSRLTVL.

This chain links TRBV6-5 with TRBJ1-1; D is possibly TRBD1 (5 bases). With 10 bases removed from V and 4 bases from J, the gap between germline ends came to 16 bases. The CDR3 loop spans 13 amino acids. The germline V gene has CDR1 MNHEY and CDR2 SVGAGI. The CDR3 DNA reads as TGTGCCACCCGAGGAGGCGGGGCCACTGAAGCTTTCTTT. Residues: CATRGGGATEAFF.

V and J are TRBV15 and TRBJ2-3, with a possible D match to TRBD2 (5 bases). Germline V gene sequence: CDR1 LNHNV, CDR2 YYDKDF (reference sequence). Trimming removed 5 bases at V and 2 bases at J, with 17 bases between. The CDR3 is made up of 16 amino acids. CDR3 coding DNA: TGTGCCACCAGCGACCGAGCAACTAGTTCCACAGATACGCAGTATTTT. Translated, it gives CATSDRATSSTDTQYF.

This clone occurred a few times. This chain joins TRBV11-3 and TRBJ1-2, with D possibly being TRBD1 (5 bases). V lost 1 base and J 6 bases, leaving 18 bases between the germline ends. This CDR3 spans 16 amino acids. Germline V lookup: CDR1 SGHNT, CDR2 YENEEA. CDR3 protein: CASSLVGARERHGYTF. The CDR3 region has the DNA TGTGCCAGCAGCTTAGTCGGGGCCAGGGAACGGCATGGCTACACCTTC. Filled out from reference TRBV11-3 and TRBJ1-2, the complete variable domain reads EAGVVQSPRYKIIEKKQPVAFWCNPISGHNTLYWYLQNLGQGPELLIRYENEEAVDDSQLPKDRFSAERLKGVDSTLKIQPAELGDSAVYLCASSLVGARERHGYTFGSGTRLTVV.

The V and J genes are TRBV18 and TRBJ1-4; tentative D call: TRBD1 (5 bases). Per germline, CDR1 KGHSH and CDR2 LQKENI. Between the trimmed V and J ends, which lost 3 bases and 8 bases, there was a span of 13 bases. The CDR3 has 14 residues. The CDR3 is CASSPGRSQEKLFF. DNA of the CDR3: TGTGCCAGCTCACCGGGACGCTCTCAAGAAAAACTGTTTTTT.

The chain uses TRBV13 and TRBJ1-3; no clear D gene. The germline gives CDR1 PRHDT, CDR2 FYEKMQ (reference sequence). The CDR3 runs 15 residues. V lost 5 bases, J lost 1 base, and 12 bases lay in between. CDR3 protein: CASSPRRVSGNTIYF. The CDR3 bases are TGTGCCAGCAGCCCCCGCCGGGTTTCTGGAAACACCATATATTTT.

Only one count was recorded for this clone. The chain carries TRBV4-3 and TRBJ2-6; D assignment may be TRBD1 or TRBD2 (5 bases each). The germline gives CDR1 LGHNA, CDR2 YSLEER. This CDR3 is 18 amino acids long. V was pared by 3 bases and J by 1 base, with 16 bases between. CDR3 nucleotides: TGCGCCAGCAGCCATTTTCTGGGACGGCCTTCTGGGGCCAACGTCCTGACTTTC. Amino acid sequence: CASSHFLGRPSGANVLTF.

The chain has TRBV11-2 and TRBJ2-1; unclear D gene. Germline V lookup: CDR1 SGHAT, CDR2 FQNNGV. The CDR3 contains 15 residues. V shed 1 base and J shed 5 bases, with 12 bases lying between them. CDR3 in DNA: TGTGCCAGCAGCTTAGTTCCCACAATTAACAATGAGCAGTTCTTC. It codes for CASSLVPTINNEQFF.

The sample holds a few counts of this clone. This chain links TRBV10-3 with TRBJ2-2; 9 bases align to TRBD2. Trimming cost V 4 bases and J 3 bases; bases outside gene matches: 3. Per the germline V gene, CDR1 is ENHRY and CDR2 is SYGVKD. This CDR3 region has 15 residues. The DNA of the CDR3 is TGTGCCATCAGTGCCTCTAGCGGGGACACCGGGGAGCTGTTTTTT. Its translation: CAISASSGDTGELFF.

The table lists this clone with a few counts. The CDR3 loop is CAWSVRGLVEKLFF. The CDR3 bases are TGTGCCTGGAGTGTACGGGGCCTCGTGGAAAAACTGTTTTTT. The chain has TRBV30 and TRBJ1-4, with a possible D match to TRBD1 (5 bases). The CDR3 runs to 14 residues. V lost 0 bases and J lost 8, with 13 bases in between. The germline CDR1 and CDR2 sequences are GTSNPN and SVGIG (reference sequence).

This chain uses TRBV2 with TRBJ2-3; tentatively, D is TRBD2 (6 bases). V shed 8 bases and J shed 4 bases, with 22 bases lying between them. Germline CDR1 and CDR2: SNHLY and FYNNEI. The CDR3 is 16 residues long. CDR3 coding DNA: TGTGCCAGCGGTAGGGTTTCGACGGGAGTCCCAGATACGCAGTATTTT. Protein: CASGRVSTGVPDTQYF.

This sequence joins TRBV11-3 and TRBJ2-7, with 11 bases that match TRBD2. V lost 2 bases to trimming and J lost 3 bases; unmatched junction nucleotides: 3. Germline CDR1 reads SGHNT; CDR2 reads YENEEA. There are 15 residues in the CDR3. This CDR3 is CASSLRTSGSYEQYF. CDR3 bases: TGTGCCAGCAGCTTAAGAACTAGCGGGAGCTACGAGCAGTACTTC. The complete variable domain, with remaining parts taken from reference TRBV11-3 and TRBJ2-7, reads EAGVVQSPRYKIIEKKQPVAFWCNPISGHNTLYWYLQNLGQGPELLIRYENEEAVDDSQLPKDRFSAERLKGVDSTLKIQPAELGDSAVYLCASSLRTSGSYEQYFGPGTRLTVT.

J is TRBJ1-1 and V is TRBV9; D is possibly TRBD1 (6 bases). The CDR3 extends over 15 amino acids. V lost 3 bases and J lost 0, with 12 bases in between. Germline V gives CDR1 SGDLS, CDR2 YYNGEE. CDR3 sequence (DNA): TGTGCCAGCAGCGCAGCGGACAGCTTGAACACTGAAGCTTTCTTT. Encoded protein: CASSAADSLNTEAFF. The full variable domain, its missing parts supplied by reference TRBV9 and TRBJ1-1, is DSGVTQTPKHLITATGQRVTLRCSPRSGDLSVYWYQQSLDQGLQFLIQYYNGEERAKGNILERFSAQQFPDLHSELNLSSLELGDSALYFCASSAADSLNTEAFFGQGTRLTVV.

The V gene is TRBV9, the J gene TRBJ1-3; possibly TRBD1 for D (6 bases). From germline, CDR1 is SGDLS and CDR2 YYNGEE. CDR3 length: 16 residues. Trimming left V 8 bases short and J 4 bases short, with 22 bases between. The CDR3: CASRQSSGGPGNTIYF. In nucleotides, the CDR3 is TGTGCCAGTCGTCAGTCTTCCGGGGGGCCCGGAAACACCATATATTTT.

V is TRBV9 and J is TRBJ2-2; D is possibly TRBD2 (7 bases). The CDR3 runs 16 residues. V lost 4 bases, J lost 6 bases, and 19 bases lay in between. The germline V gene has CDR1 SGDLS and CDR2 YYNGEE. CDR3 nucleotide sequence: TGTGCCAGCAGCCCCGGAGGGGGGGCTGGAGCCGGGGAGCTGTTTTTT. Translated, it gives CASSPGGGAGAGELFF. Filled out from reference TRBV9 and TRBJ2-2, the complete variable domain reads DSGVTQTPKHLITATGQRVTLRCSPRSGDLSVYWYQQSLDQGLQFLIQYYNGEERAKGNILERFSAQQFPDLHSELNLSSLELGDSALYFCASSPGGGAGAGELFFGEGSRLTVL.

This clone was seen just once. The CDR3 reads CASTVWGTGTEAFF. CDR3 nucleotide sequence: TGTGCCAGCACCGTATGGGGGACAGGGACTGAAGCTTTCTTT. This chain uses TRBV28 with TRBJ1-1, with TRBD1 identical over 9 bases. V lost 7 bases to trimming and J lost 5 bases; unmatched junction nucleotides: 8. In germline, CDR1 is MDHEN, CDR2 SYDVKM. The CDR3 runs to 14 residues.

The gene calls are TRBV27 and TRBJ1-1; D remains ambiguous. Germline values: CDR1 MNHEY, CDR2 SMNVEV (reference sequence). The CDR3 consists of 13 residues. Trimming shortened V by 0 bases and J by 9 bases, and 11 bases separated the two germline ends. CDR3 loop: CASSLSEKGKAFF. The CDR3 DNA is TGTGCCAGCAGTTTATCGGAGAAGGGCAAAGCTTTCTTT.

V is TRBV28 and J is TRBJ1-2; TRBD1 is a possible D gene (5 bases). The CDR3 loop spans 14 amino acids. Per the germline V gene, CDR1 is MDHEN and CDR2 is SYDVKM. V was shortened by 5 bases and J by 0 bases, with 10 bases between the two germline ends. CDR3 in amino acids: CASSTTVPNYGYTF. CDR3 nucleotides: TGTGCCAGCAGTACGACAGTTCCTAACTATGGCTACACCTTC.

The sample holds one count of this clone. This chain's CDR3 is CASSQEWRPGQSNQPQHF. Written as DNA, the CDR3 is TGCGCCAGCAGCCAGGAGTGGCGTCCGGGACAGAGCAATCAGCCCCAGCATTTT. This chain links TRBV4-1 with TRBJ1-5; TRBD1 matches 7 bases. With V trimmed by 3 bases and J by 1 base, 12 bases remained unmatched. Germline CDR1 and CDR2: MGHRA and YSYEKL. This CDR3 has 18 residues.

The CDR3 reads CASSQPLGEGASYEQYF. In DNA, the CDR3 is TGTGCCAGCAGCCAGCCCCTAGGGGAGGGGGCAAGCTACGAGCAGTACTTC. The gene calls are TRBV7-9 and TRBJ2-7; D may correspond to TRBD1 or TRBD2 (7 bases each). The V end lost 5 bases, the J end lost 3 bases, and 23 bases lay between the germline ends. CDR1 is SEHNR, CDR2 FQNEAQ, per germline (reference sequence). The length of the CDR3 is 17 residues.

This clone occurred once. The genes are TRBV5-4 and TRBJ1-2; TRBD1 might be the D (5 bases). Germline loops: CDR1 SGHNT, CDR2 YYREEE (reference sequence). Trimming pared 2 bases from V and 7 bases from J, leaving 15 bases between. This CDR3 region has 14 residues. CDR3 region: CASSFQGRKSGYTF. CDR3 bases: TGTGCCAGCAGCTTCCAGGGCAGGAAGTCTGGCTACACCTTC.

The rearrangement joins TRBV19 to TRBJ2-7; D perhaps matches TRBD1 (7 bases). The CDR3 spans 12 residues. Germline V gene data show CDR1 as LNHDA and CDR2 as SQIVND (reference sequence). V gave up 10 bases and J gave up 6 bases, with 16 bases separating them. The DNA for the CDR3 is TGTGCCACCGGGGGTAGGGGGCTCGAGCAGTACTTC. Encoded protein: CATGGRGLEQYF.

J is TRBJ1-2 and V is TRBV9, with D possibly being TRBD1 (6 bases). With 2 bases removed from V and 5 bases from J, the gap between germline ends came to 16 bases. CDR3 length equals 15 residues. Per germline, CDR1 SGDLS and CDR2 YYNGEE. The chain's CDR3 is CASSVIDRPSYGYTF. The CDR3 DNA follows: TGTGCCAGCAGCGTCATTGACAGGCCCTCTTATGGCTACACCTTC.

V is TRBV5-4 and J is TRBJ2-7; 9 nucleotides match TRBD1. Germline assignment: CDR1 SGHNT and CDR2 YYREEE (reference sequence). The CDR3 loop spans 14 amino acids. V trimming: 3 bases; J trimming: 3 bases; junction bases outside the gene matches: 4. CDR3: CASSSGQGGYEQYF. The CDR3 DNA follows: TGTGCCAGCAGCTCGGGACAGGGAGGCTACGAGCAGTACTTC. Full variable domain (remainder filled in from reference TRBV5-4 and TRBJ2-7): ETGVTQSPTHLIKTRGQQVTLRCSSQSGHNTVSWYQQALGQGPQFIFQYYREEENGRGNFPPRFSGLQFPNYSSELNVNALELDDSALYLCASSSGQGGYEQYFGPGTRLTVT.

This chain connects TRBV4-1 to TRBJ2-1; TRBD2 might be the D (5 bases). This CDR3 is 18 amino acids long. With 0 bases removed from V and 0 bases from J, the gap between germline ends came to 15 bases. Germline-derived CDR1 and CDR2 are MGHRA and YSYEKL. The CDR3 sequence: CASSQDWRAISSYNEQFF. The CDR3 nucleotides are TGCGCCAGCAGCCAAGATTGGCGGGCCATTAGCTCCTACAATGAGCAGTTCTTC.

This chain uses TRBV11-2 with TRBJ1-1; D is unclear. The CDR3 totals 14 residues. Per the germline V gene, CDR1 is SGHAT and CDR2 is FQNNGV. Trimming pared 2 bases from V and 4 bases from J, leaving 11 bases between. The CDR3 here is CASSLHSGGTEAFF. The CDR3 DNA reads as TGTGCCAGCAGCTTACATTCAGGTGGCACTGAAGCTTTCTTT.

This clone was picked up one time. CDR3 residues: CAITAKAGSTDTQYF. CDR3 bases: TGTGCCATCACCGCAAAGGCAGGTAGCACAGATACGCAGTATTTT. The chain couples TRBV10-3 to TRBJ2-3; no clear D gene. The ends were cut back, 7 bases at V and 0 bases at J, with 14 bases in the middle. From germline, CDR1 is ENHRY and CDR2 SYGVKD. The CDR3 length is 15 residues.

V is TRBV10-3 and J is TRBJ2-1, with D tentatively TRBD1 (5 bases). V was clipped by 4 bases and J by 7 bases, with 14 bases between them. Germline CDR1 and CDR2: ENHRY and SYGVKD. The CDR3 loop spans 14 amino acids. CDR3 loop: CAISGQGWSNEQFF. In nucleotides, the CDR3 is TGTGCCATCAGTGGTCAGGGATGGAGTAATGAGCAGTTCTTC.

This clone came up a few times. The chain links TRBV20-1 to TRBJ2-7; perhaps TRBD1 as D (6 bases). V was cut by 3 bases and J by 7 bases, with 10 bases left in between. CDR1 and CDR2 from the germline V gene are DFQATT and SNEGSKA (reference sequence). The CDR3 is made up of 11 amino acids. The CDR3: CSASMGHEQYF. The DNA of the CDR3 is TGCAGTGCTAGTATGGGACATGAGCAGTACTTC.

This clone was detected a few times. This chain uses TRBV11-3 with TRBJ1-2; a possible D gene is TRBD1 (5 bases). CDR3 length equals 13 residues. Germline V gene data show CDR1 as SGHNT and CDR2 as YENEEA. Between the trimmed V and J ends, which lost 5 bases and 6 bases, there was a span of 13 bases. The CDR3 DNA reads as TGTGCCAGCAGCCCTTTTCCAGGGAATGGCTACACCTTC. Its protein is CASSPFPGNGYTF.

This clone was observed a single time. The chain has TRBV28 and TRBJ2-7, with a tentative D call TRBD1 (6 bases). Germline CDR1 and CDR2: MDHEN and SYDVKM. V was clipped by 8 bases and J by 0 bases, with 11 bases between them. This CDR3 has 13 residues. The CDR3 nucleotides read TGTGCCAGCCTTGACAGGACCTCCTACGAGCAGTACTTC. Its translation: CASLDRTSYEQYF.